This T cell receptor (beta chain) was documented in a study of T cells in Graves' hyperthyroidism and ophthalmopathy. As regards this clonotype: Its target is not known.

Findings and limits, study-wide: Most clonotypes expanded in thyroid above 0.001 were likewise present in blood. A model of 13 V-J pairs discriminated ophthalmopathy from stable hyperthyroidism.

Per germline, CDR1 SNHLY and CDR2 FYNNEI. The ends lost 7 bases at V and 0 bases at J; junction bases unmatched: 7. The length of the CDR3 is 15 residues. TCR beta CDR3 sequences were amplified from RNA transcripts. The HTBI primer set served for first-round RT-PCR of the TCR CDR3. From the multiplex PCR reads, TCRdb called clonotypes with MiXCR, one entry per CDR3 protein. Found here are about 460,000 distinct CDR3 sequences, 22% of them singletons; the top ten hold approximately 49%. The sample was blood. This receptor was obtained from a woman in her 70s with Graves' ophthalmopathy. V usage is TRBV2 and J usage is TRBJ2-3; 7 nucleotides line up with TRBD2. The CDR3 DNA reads TGTGCCAGCAAGGTCGCTAGCGGTAGCACAGATACGCAGTATTTT. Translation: CASKVASGSTDTQYF. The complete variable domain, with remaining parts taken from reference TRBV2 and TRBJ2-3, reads EPEVTQTPSHQVTQMGQEVILRCVPISNHLYFYWYRQILGQKVEFLVSFYNNEISEKSEIFDDQFSVERPDGSNFTLKIRSTKLEDSAMYFCASKVASGSTDTQYFGPGTRLTVL.